This passage covers 26 T cell receptor beta chains from one sample sequenced in a study of T cells in Graves' hyperthyroidism and ophthalmopathy. Amplified TCR beta CDR3 regions derived from RNA transcripts. TCR CDR3 regions were first amplified by RT-PCR with HTBI primers. TCRdb re-analysed the multiplex PCR reads in MiXCR, keeping a single row per CDR3 protein. The top ten clones hold 47% of a sample with hundreds of thousands of distinct CDR3 sequences, 20% of them seen once. Sequencing was performed on blood. The source is a man aged 40-55 years with Graves' ophthalmopathy.

On this clonotype itself: This may stem from a read error, because a much larger clone lies one nucleotide away. The chain uses TRBV12-3 or TRBV12-4 and TRBJ2-7; possible D gene TRBD2, 5 bases. The length of the CDR3 is 15 residues. V was clipped by 3 bases and J by 6 bases, with 18 bases between them. CDR3 protein: CASSFVVGEGFEQYF. CDR3 in DNA: TGTGCCAGCAGTTTCGTAGTAGGTGAGGGATTCGAGCAGTACTTC.

The J gene is TRBJ2-7, the V gene TRBV5-4; the match to TRBD1 covers 9 bases. The germline V gene has CDR1 SGHNT and CDR2 YYREEE (reference sequence). The CDR3 runs 12 residues. After removal of 5 bases from V and 10 bases from J, the junction contained 7 bases not matched to a gene. CDR3 sequence (DNA): TGTGCCAGCAGGGAAAGACAGGGGGAACAGTACTTC. It encodes CASRERQGEQYF.

The chain employs TRBV5-6 and TRBJ2-1, with 9 bases identical to TRBD1. The CDR3 is 17 amino acids. Germline V CDR1 and CDR2: SGHDT, YYEEEE. The V segment lost 5 bases and the J segment 10 bases; nucleotides outside the gene matches: 19. The DNA of the CDR3 is TGTGCCAGCAGTTTGATGGGGCTGGGACAGGGAACAGGGGAGCAGTTCTTC. Its translation: CASSLMGLGQGTGEQFF.

As concerns this clonotype: This clone may be a read error of a much larger clone one base away. V usage is TRBV2 and J usage is TRBJ1-1, with a weak D call TRBD1 (6 bases). The germline gives CDR1 SNHLY, CDR2 FYNNEI. The CDR3 covers 13 residues. The CDR3, as DNA: TGTGCCAGCATTACCAGGTGGGACACTGAAACTTTCTTT. Translation: CASITRWDTETFF.

V usage is TRBV9 and J usage is TRBJ2-1; 7 bases align to TRBD2. Germline-derived CDR1 and CDR2 are SGDLS and YYNGEE. The CDR3 covers 14 residues. Losses at the gene ends were 7 bases for V and 5 bases for J; bases not matched to a gene: 9. The CDR3 nucleotides read TGTGCCAGCGGGGAGGGGACGACCCACAATGAGCAGTTCTTC. Protein: CASGEGTTHNEQFF. Variable domain in full (rest from reference TRBV9 and TRBJ2-1): DSGVTQTPKHLITATGQRVTLRCSPRSGDLSVYWYQQSLDQGLQFLIQYYNGEERAKGNILERFSAQQFPDLHSELNLSSLELGDSALYFCASGEGTTHNEQFFGPGTRLTVL.

The chain couples TRBV20-1 to TRBJ2-1; 11 bases align to TRBD2. The tail of the sequence fits TRBJ2-7 better, so the J call may be wrong. The CDR3 sequence is 17 residues long. Germline V gives CDR1 DFQATT, CDR2 SNEGSKA (reference sequence). The CDR3 is CSAKPGLLAGVYNEQYF. The CDR3 DNA reads as TGCAGTGCTAAACCCGGCTTACTAGCGGGGGTTTACAATGAGCAGTACTTC.

This clonotype was counted a few times. This chain links TRBV7-6 with TRBJ2-1, with TRBD1 matching over 7 bases. V lost 5 bases to trimming and J lost 5 bases; unmatched junction nucleotides: 9. The CDR3 loop spans 15 amino acids. Germline CDR1 and CDR2: SGHVS and FNYEAQ. The CDR3 region is CASSPDRVVDNEQFF. CDR3 in DNA: TGTGCCAGCAGCCCAGACAGGGTAGTCGACAATGAGCAGTTCTTC.

This clonotype was counted at least ten times. The rearrangement links TRBV20-1 to TRBJ2-7, with D perhaps TRBD2 (6 bases). Trimming cost V 2 bases and J 6 bases, with 20 bases left between them. Germline CDR1 and CDR2: DFQATT and SNEGSKA (reference sequence). The CDR3 length is 15 residues. The CDR3 loop reads CSARTPSGVRGEQYF. The CDR3 coding sequence is TGCAGTGCTAGAACCCCTTCGGGGGTCCGCGGCGAGCAGTACTTC.

This chain joins TRBV20-1 and TRBJ2-1, with 11 nucleotides matching TRBD2. V trimming: 4 bases; J trimming: 6 bases; junction bases outside the gene matches: 11. The germline V gene has CDR1 DFQATT and CDR2 SNEGSKA (reference sequence). The CDR3 sequence is 16 residues long. The CDR3 region has the DNA TGCAGTGCTACCCTTAGACTAGCGGGGATCCTCAATGAGCAGTTCTTC. Its translation is CSATLRLAGILNEQFF.

At least ten counts were recorded for this clonotype. The rearrangement uses TRBV28 and TRBJ2-7; 7 bases line up with TRBD2. Germline V lookup: CDR1 MDHEN, CDR2 SYDVKM. V was clipped by 5 bases and J by 7 bases; unmatched bases: 8. The CDR3 contains 13 residues. This chain's CDR3 is CASSLIAGGEQYF. In nucleotides, the CDR3 is TGTGCCAGCAGTCTTATCGCCGGGGGGGAGCAGTACTTC.

This clonotype appeared a few times. The rearrangement uses TRBV14 and TRBJ1-2, with D uncertain. This CDR3 is built from 14 residues. CDR1 is SGHDN and CDR2 is FVKESK in the germline V gene. Trimming removed 0 bases at V and 8 bases at J, with 13 bases between. CDR3 amino acids: CASSQDPWIPGYTF. In DNA, the CDR3 is TGTGCCAGCAGCCAAGATCCCTGGATTCCGGGCTACACCTTC.

The V and J genes are TRBV6-9 and TRBJ1-2, with D possibly being TRBD1 (5 bases). CDR1 is MNHGY, CDR2 SVAAGI, per germline. The V and J ends lost 4 bases and 1 base respectively, with 19 bases between them. CDR3 size: 17 residues. CDR3 nucleotide sequence: TGTGCCAGCAGTTCCCGGGACCCTAAAGAATTTAACTATGGCTACACCTTC. It yields the protein CASSSRDPKEFNYGYTF.

The V gene is TRBV6-1, the J gene TRBJ2-4; D not resolved. The V gene lost 1 base and the J gene lost 4 bases, with 8 bases spanning the gap. The length of the CDR3 is 14 residues. The germline CDR1 and CDR2 sequences are MNHNS and SASEGT. The CDR3 is CASSEGTKKNIQYF. The CDR3 DNA reads TGTGCCAGCAGTGAAGGTACGAAGAAAAACATTCAGTACTTC.

The chain has TRBV28 and TRBJ2-1; 7 nucleotides match TRBD1. J lost 0 bases, V lost 4 bases, and 6 bases had no gene match. Germline CDR1 reads MDHEN; CDR2 reads SYDVKM. The CDR3 spans 16 residues. The CDR3 DNA sequence: TGTGCCAGCAGTTCCCCTACAGGGGTCTCCTACAATGAGCAGTTCTTC. Amino acid sequence: CASSSPTGVSYNEQFF.

This clonotype was seen at least ten times. The chain joins TRBV3-1 to TRBJ1-2; TRBD1 matches 7 bases. Germline lookup yields CDR1 LGHDT and CDR2 YNNKEL (reference sequence). This CDR3 spans 18 amino acids. V lost 0 bases and J lost 3; bases outside the gene matches: 13. CDR3 residues: CASSQESQRGQRDYGYTF. The DNA of the CDR3 is TGTGCCAGCAGCCAAGAATCTCAAAGGGGGCAGCGTGACTATGGCTACACCTTC.

This clonotype showed up just a few times. CDR3 sequence reads: CASSGTGSNQPQHF. DNA for the CDR3: TGTGCCAGCAGTGGGACAGGATCCAATCAGCCCCAGCATTTT. V and J are TRBV6-1 and TRBJ1-5; 7 positions match TRBD1. Germline CDR1 reads MNHNS; CDR2 reads SASEGT. This CDR3 is 14 amino acids long. Losses at the gene ends were 4 bases for V and 3 bases for J; bases not matched to a gene: 3.

V gene TRBV5-6 combines with J gene TRBJ2-3; the D call may be TRBD1 or TRBD2 (6 bases each). Trimming pared 10 bases from V and 0 bases from J, leaving 12 bases between. CDR3 length: 13 residues. The germline V gene has CDR1 SGHDT and CDR2 YYEEEE. As DNA, the CDR3 is TGTGCCGGGGGGCTATCTAGCACAGATACGCAGTATTTT. Amino acids: CAGGLSSTDTQYF.

This clonotype occurred a few times. The chain recombines TRBV11-2 with TRBJ2-7; tentative D call: TRBD2 (5 bases). Trimming removed 5 bases at V and 2 bases at J, with 10 bases between. CDR1 and CDR2 (germline): SGHAT, FQNNGV. The CDR3 extends over 13 amino acids. DNA for the CDR3: TGTGCCAGCAGCCGGCGGGCCGCCTACGAGCAGTACTTC. Translation gives CASSRRAAYEQYF. The entire variable domain, with the rest obtained from reference TRBV11-2 and TRBJ2-7, is as follows: EAGVAQSPRYKIIEKRQSVAFWCNPISGHATLYWYQQILGQGPKLLIQFQNNGVVDDSQLPKDRFSAERLKGVDSTLKIQPAKLEDSAVYLCASSRRAAYEQYFGPGTRLTVT.

A few counts support this clonotype. V usage is TRBV20-1 and J usage is TRBJ2-3, with TRBD2 matching over 14 bases. This CDR3 is built from 18 residues. Germline loops: CDR1 DFQATT, CDR2 SNEGSKA (reference sequence). The J segment lost 3 bases and the V segment lost 0 bases, leaving 8 bases of the junction unmatched. The CDR3 loop is CSARDGLAGGRRTDTQYF. The CDR3 nucleotides read TGCAGTGCTAGAGACGGACTAGCGGGAGGTAGGCGGACAGATACGCAGTATTTT.

The chain couples TRBV20-1 to TRBJ2-7, with D maybe TRBD1 (5 bases). Germline V lookup: CDR1 DFQATT, CDR2 SNEGSKA (reference sequence). This CDR3 is 12 amino acids long. V was shortened by 6 bases and J by 6 bases, with 15 bases between the two germline ends. This CDR3 is CSAPSRVVEQYF. The CDR3, as DNA: TGCAGTGCCCCGTCCAGGGTCGTCGAGCAGTACTTC.

This clonotype has a handful of counts. This chain uses TRBV7-9 with TRBJ2-7, with D maybe TRBD1 (6 bases). CDR3 size: 15 residues. Deletions cut 1 base from V and 4 bases from J, with 14 bases between. Per the germline V gene, CDR1 is SEHNR and CDR2 is FQNEAQ (reference sequence). The CDR3 bases are TGTGCCAGCAGCTTAGAAGGGGGTGATTTGTACGAGCAGTACTTC. Protein product: CASSLEGGDLYEQYF.

The rearrangement links TRBV19 to TRBJ2-2; D is possibly TRBD1 or TRBD2 (6 bases each). The CDR3 contains 18 residues. V lost 6 bases to trimming and J lost 2 bases, with 22 bases between them. In germline, CDR1 is LNHDA, CDR2 SQIVND (reference sequence). In DNA, the CDR3 is TGTGCCAGTAGGGGGGCCTGGACTACATCTCGAAACACCGGGGAGCTGTTTTTT. It is translated as CASRGAWTTSRNTGELFF.

The chain's CDR3 is CASSDRGDSPLHF. The CDR3, as DNA: TGTGCCAGCAGTGATCGGGGCGATTCACCCCTCCACTTT. The chain combines TRBV2 with TRBJ1-6, with D perhaps TRBD1 (5 bases). Germline V gene data show CDR1 as SNHLY and CDR2 as FYNNEI. Deletions cut 3 bases from V and 8 bases from J, with 8 bases between. The CDR3 is made up of 13 amino acids.

This clonotype was picked up a small number of times. The gene calls are TRBV4-1 and TRBJ2-1; no clear D gene. CDR1 is MGHRA and CDR2 is YSYEKL in the germline V gene. The germline V and J ends were trimmed by 1 base and 8 bases, with 12 bases remaining between them. There are 14 residues in the CDR3. The CDR3 coding sequence is TGCGCCAGCAGCCAAGGTTTAGGTTACGATGAGCAGTTCTTC. Encoded protein: CASSQGLGYDEQFF.

This clonotype was detected only a few times. The chain links TRBV29-1 to TRBJ2-1; 11 nucleotides line up with TRBD1. The V and J ends lost 0 bases and 9 bases, in that order; junction bases with no gene match: 7. The germline gives CDR1 SQVTM, CDR2 ANQGSEA. The CDR3 loop spans 15 amino acids. In DNA, the CDR3 is TGCAGCGTTGAAGAGGACAGGGGGCGGGGTAGTGAGCAGTTCTTC. Protein product: CSVEEDRGRGSEQFF.

The chain combines TRBV28 with TRBJ2-7; D possibly corresponds to TRBD1 (5 bases). The CDR3 consists of 17 residues. V lost 4 bases and J 0 bases, leaving 19 bases between the germline ends. CDR1 is MDHEN and CDR2 is SYDVKM in the germline V gene. The CDR3 loop reads CASSSSQGPSISYEQYF. DNA for the CDR3: TGTGCCAGCAGTTCGAGCCAGGGCCCATCAATCTCCTACGAGCAGTACTTC.